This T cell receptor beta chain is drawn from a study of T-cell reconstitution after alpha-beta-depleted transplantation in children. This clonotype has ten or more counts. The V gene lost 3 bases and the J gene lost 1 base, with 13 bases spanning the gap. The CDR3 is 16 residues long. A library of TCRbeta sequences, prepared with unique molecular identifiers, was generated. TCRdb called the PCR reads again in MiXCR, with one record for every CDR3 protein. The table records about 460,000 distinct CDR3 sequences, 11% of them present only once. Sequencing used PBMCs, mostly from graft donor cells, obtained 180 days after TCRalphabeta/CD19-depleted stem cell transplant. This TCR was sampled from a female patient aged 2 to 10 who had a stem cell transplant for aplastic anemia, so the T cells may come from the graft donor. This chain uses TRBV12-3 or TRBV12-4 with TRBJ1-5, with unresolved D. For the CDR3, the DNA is TGTGCCAGCAGTTTTTTGGAGGTTTACAGCAATCAGCCCCAGCATTTT. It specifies CASSFLEVYSNQPQHF.